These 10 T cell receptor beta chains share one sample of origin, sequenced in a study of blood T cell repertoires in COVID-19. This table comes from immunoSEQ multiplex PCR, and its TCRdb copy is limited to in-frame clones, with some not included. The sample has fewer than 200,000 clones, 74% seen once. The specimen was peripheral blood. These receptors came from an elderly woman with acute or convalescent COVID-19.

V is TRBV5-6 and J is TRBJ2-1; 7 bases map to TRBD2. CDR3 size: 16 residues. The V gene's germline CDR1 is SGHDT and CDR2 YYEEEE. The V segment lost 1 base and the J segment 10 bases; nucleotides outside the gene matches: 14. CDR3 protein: CASSLSAGAPTEEQFF. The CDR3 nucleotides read TGTGCCAGCAGCTTGTCCGCGGGAGCGCCAACGGAGGAGCAGTTCTTC.

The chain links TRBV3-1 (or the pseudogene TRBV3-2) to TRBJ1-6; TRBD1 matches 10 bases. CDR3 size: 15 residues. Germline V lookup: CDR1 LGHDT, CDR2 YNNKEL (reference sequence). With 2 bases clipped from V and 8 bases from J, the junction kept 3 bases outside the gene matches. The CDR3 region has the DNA TGTGCCAGCAGCCAAATTGGACAGGGGGATTCACCCCTCCACTTT. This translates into CASSQIGQGDSPLHF.

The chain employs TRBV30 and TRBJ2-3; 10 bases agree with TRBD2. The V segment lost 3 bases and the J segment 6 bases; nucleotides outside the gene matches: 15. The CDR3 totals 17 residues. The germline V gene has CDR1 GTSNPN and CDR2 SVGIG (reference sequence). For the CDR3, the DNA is TGTGCCTGGAGACTGAAGCAGGCTAGCGGGAGTTGGGATACGCAGTATTTT. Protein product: CAWRLKQASGSWDTQYF. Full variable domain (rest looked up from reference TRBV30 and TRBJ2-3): SQTIHQWPATLVQPVGSPLSLECTVEGTSNPNLYWYRQAAGRGLQLLFYSVGIGQISSEVPQNLSASRPQDRQFILSSKKLLLSDSGFYLCAWRLKQASGSWDTQYFGPGTRLTVL.

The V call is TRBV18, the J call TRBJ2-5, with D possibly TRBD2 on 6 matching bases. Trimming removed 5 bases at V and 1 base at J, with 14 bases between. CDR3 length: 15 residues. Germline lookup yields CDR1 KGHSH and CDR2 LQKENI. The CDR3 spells CASSGGGAGQETQYF. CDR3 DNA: TGTGCCAGCTCAGGAGGAGGGGCTGGCCAAGAGACCCAGTACTTC.

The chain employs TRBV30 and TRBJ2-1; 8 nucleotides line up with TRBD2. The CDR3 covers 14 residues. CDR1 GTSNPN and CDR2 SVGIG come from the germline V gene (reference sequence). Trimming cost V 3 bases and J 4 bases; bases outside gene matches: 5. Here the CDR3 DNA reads TGTGCCTGGAGGATGGCGGGGGGATACAATGAGCAGTTCTTC. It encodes CAWRMAGGYNEQFF.

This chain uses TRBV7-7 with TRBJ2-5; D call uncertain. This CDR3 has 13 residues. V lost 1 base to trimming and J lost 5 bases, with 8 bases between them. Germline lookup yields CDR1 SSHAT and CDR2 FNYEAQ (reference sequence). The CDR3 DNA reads TGTGCCAGCAGCTTAGGCCTGCGGGAGACCCAGTACTTC. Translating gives CASSLGLRETQYF.

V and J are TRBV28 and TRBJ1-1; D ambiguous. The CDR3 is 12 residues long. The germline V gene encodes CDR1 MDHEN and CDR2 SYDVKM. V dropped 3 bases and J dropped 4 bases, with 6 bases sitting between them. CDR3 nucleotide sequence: TGTGCCAGCAGTTTGGAGGGCACTGAAGCTTTCTTT. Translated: CASSLEGTEAFF.

The CDR3 here is CASRTGGIQETQYF. In DNA form, the CDR3 reads TGCGCCAGCAGAACAGGGGGGATCCAAGAGACCCAGTACTTC. V is TRBV4-1 and J is TRBJ2-5, with 8 bases matching TRBD1. After removal of 6 bases from V and 1 base from J, the junction contained 4 bases not matched to a gene. The V gene's germline CDR1 is MGHRA and CDR2 YSYEKL. There are 14 residues in the CDR3.

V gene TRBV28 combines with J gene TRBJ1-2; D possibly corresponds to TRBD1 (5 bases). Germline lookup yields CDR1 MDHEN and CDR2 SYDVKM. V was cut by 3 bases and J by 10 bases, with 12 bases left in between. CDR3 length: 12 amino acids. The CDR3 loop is CASSFLTVDYTF. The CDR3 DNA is TGTGCCAGCAGTTTCCTGACAGTTGACTACACCTTC.

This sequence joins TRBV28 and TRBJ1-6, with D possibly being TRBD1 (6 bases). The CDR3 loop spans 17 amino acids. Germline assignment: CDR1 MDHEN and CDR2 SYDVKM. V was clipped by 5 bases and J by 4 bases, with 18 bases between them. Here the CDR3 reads CASSPSGRGDYNSPLHF. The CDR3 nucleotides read TGTGCCAGCAGTCCCTCGGGGAGGGGGGATTATAATTCACCCCTCCACTTT.